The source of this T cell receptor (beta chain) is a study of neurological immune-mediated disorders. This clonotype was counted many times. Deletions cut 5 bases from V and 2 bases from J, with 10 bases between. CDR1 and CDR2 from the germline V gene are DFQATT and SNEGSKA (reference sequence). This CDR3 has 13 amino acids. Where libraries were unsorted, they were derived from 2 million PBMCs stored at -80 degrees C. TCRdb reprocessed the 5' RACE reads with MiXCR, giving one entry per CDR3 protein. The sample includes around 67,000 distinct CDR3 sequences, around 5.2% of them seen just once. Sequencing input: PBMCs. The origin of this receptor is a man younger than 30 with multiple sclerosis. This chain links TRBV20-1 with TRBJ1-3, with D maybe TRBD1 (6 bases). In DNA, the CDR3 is TGCAGTGCTCTTCACAGGGCTGGAAACACCATATATTTT. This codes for CSALHRAGNTIYF.